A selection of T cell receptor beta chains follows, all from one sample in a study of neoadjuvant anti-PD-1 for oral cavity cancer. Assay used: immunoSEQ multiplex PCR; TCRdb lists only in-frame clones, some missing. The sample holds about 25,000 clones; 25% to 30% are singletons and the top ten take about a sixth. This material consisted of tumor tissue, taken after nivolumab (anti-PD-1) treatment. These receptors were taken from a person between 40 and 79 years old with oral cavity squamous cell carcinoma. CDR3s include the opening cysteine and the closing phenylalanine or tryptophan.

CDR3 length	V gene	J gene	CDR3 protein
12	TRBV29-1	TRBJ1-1	CSVGHLSTEAFF
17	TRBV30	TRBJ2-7	CAWRPGVADWVLEEQYF
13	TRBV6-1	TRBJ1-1	CATNDGWNTEAFF
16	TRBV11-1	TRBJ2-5	CASSPLAGKNQETQYF
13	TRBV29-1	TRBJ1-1	CSVERDGNTEAFF
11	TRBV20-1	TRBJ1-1	CSARTVPEAFF
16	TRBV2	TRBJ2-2	CASSLDGTGVAGELFF
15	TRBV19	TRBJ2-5	CASSIGGSEQETQYF
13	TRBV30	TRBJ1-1	CAWSKGFGTEAFF
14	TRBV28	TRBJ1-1	CASRIRDTNTEAFF
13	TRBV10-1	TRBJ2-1	CASSKTENNEQFF
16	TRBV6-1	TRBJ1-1	CASSETGRSLNTEAFF
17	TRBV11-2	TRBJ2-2	CASSFDSGRGSAGELFF
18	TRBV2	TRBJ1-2	CASSEGSWDSLTNYGYTF
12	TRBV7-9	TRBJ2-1	CASSLEPGEQFF